This T cell receptor (beta chain) comes out of a study of cytomegalovirus exposure and HLA in healthy donors (dated by TCRdb to about 2017). Broadly, across the study: In an earlier analysis of several hundred of the donors, approximately 260 Gb of sequence data and 90 million to 120 million unique TCR beta sequences from about 180 million T cells were reported. Approximately 330 gigabases of sequencing data and 91 million or so unique TCR sequences made up an early release that covered nearly 650 HLA-typed donors. Of the roughly 400 genotyped donors, 75% to 85% were placed in the genetic ancestry cluster associated with self-reported Caucasian donors. The aim of the study was to test whether cataloging public T cell receptors could identify signatures of past pathogen exposure. The study profiled the T cell repertoires of hundreds of subjects by immunosequencing and related them to cytomegalovirus serostatus. Along with the approximately 700-subject first cohort, a separate validation cohort of roughly 110 different subjects was used. To predict cytomegalovirus infection status, the study combined high-throughput TCR immunosequencing, statistical association of individual TCRs with disease status, and machine learning. In a later analysis, previously published TCR beta repertoires from 600 to 850 donors were re-analyzed and high-resolution HLA genotyping was added so that TCR occurrence patterns could be studied. In the later analysis, no new phenotypic data were used to find candidate immune exposures; instead, reliance was placed on TCR beta sequences and their occurrence across donors. An earlier analysis of about 600 of the donors used high-throughput TCR beta sequencing to judge whether each TCR beta V gene segment behaved as functional or pseudogenic. Donor age, sex, ethnicity and CMV serostatus were collected together with the repertoire data. In a later genetic analysis, genome-wide SNP genotypes for about 55% of the 666 donors were used, and that subset was treated as a discovery cohort. All discovery cohort repertoires had been generated using a single sequencing platform. HLA typing covered class I and class II loci at four-digit resolution. The number of donors typed differed by locus, with 629-630 for A, B, C, DRB1 and DQB1, roughly 550 for DQA1, 600 to 610 for DPA1, and under 490 for DPB1. Five DR-DQ haplotypes were treated as single units for association and clustering because of strong linkage in the cohort. Among almost 400 genotyped donors of the cohort, an average of around 240,000 unique TCR beta nucleotide sequences were sequenced per donor, roughly 20% of them non-productive. Beyond this particular receptor, the publication reports: Most CMV-associated TCR beta chains appeared to be HLA-restricted in a later analysis, and the HLA associations seemed to be driven largely by CMV exposure. In a later genetic analysis, a missense DCLRE1C variant was associated with V-gene and J-gene trimming of TCR beta chains, and the association was replicated in an independent cohort. In an earlier analysis of approximately 590 of the donors, most TCR beta V segments were observed in productive rearrangements about 87% or about 30% of the time, broadly matching IMGT annotations. A later analysis found that HLA-associated TCR beta chains were more clonally expanded and had lower generation probabilities than equally common non-associated chains. The authors suggested that the approach could potentially be extended to other disease states and immunological phenotypes. In a later analysis, TCR association rates were found to vary across HLA loci, with the most associated TCRs seen for DRB1 alleles and the fewest for HLA-C alleles. A further reported finding was that TCR beta sequences accurately predicted the HLA-A and HLA-B alleles for most subjects in the first cohort. At a false discovery rate of 0.05, a later analysis linked 15,000 to 20,000 TCR beta sequences to specific HLA alleles. The sequencing pipeline was judged likely to have produced a cluster of highly shared sequence variants as a technical artifact. The study gave a list of 150 to 200 TCR beta chains associated with cytomegalovirus. When HLA alleles, especially DR and DQ, strongly co-occurred, attributing TCR associations to individual alleles was difficult. The only immune exposure information available for the cohort was CMV serostatus. The cohort was sequenced for TCR beta chains only, and without alpha or paired-chain data the features that could be detected were limited. Several of the top co-occurrence clusters appeared to be linked to parvovirus B19, influenza, CMV and Epstein-Barr virus, according to a later analysis. Most TCR sequences were observed very rarely across donors, whereas some public TCRs were present in many individuals. Fewer than 20 rarely observed V segments, including chromosome 9 orphons, were excluded from the earlier analysis of just under 600 of the donors because counts were too low. The classifier was reported to diagnose cytomegalovirus status with high specificity and sensitivity in both the original and validation cohorts. A few of the identified cytomegalovirus-associated TCR beta chains were confirmed in vitro to be specific for cytomegalovirus antigens. Roughly uniform sequencing depth across donors was assumed in presence/absence analyses, although this assumption may not hold. Because HLA typing was missing for some donors at each locus, association tests included only the typed subset. A later genetic analysis reported fewer N-insertions in productive TCRs among donors in an Asian-associated ancestry cluster than the roughly 650-donor mean. Correlated functional status among segregating V segments might be attributable to linkage disequilibrium, but an unknown experimental factor could not be ruled out.

The cohort comprised 550 to 700 healthy bone marrow donors. Cohort members were all nominally healthy when sampled, although unrecorded immune exposures were likely present. The donor was CMV seropositive and was included in the group of approximately 310 seropositive cohort members. Every donor gave a peripheral blood sample, and the peripheral blood mononuclear cells from that sample were used for TCR beta sequencing. The Qiagen DNeasy Blood Extraction Kit was used to extract genomic DNA from the blood cell samples. As to this clone: Its antigen specificity is not known. No much larger clonotype is one base removed from it; base qualities were not supplied.

Receptors were amplified or captured by the immunoSEQ multiplex PCR assay. For the multiplex PCR, a mixture combining 60 forward primers for TCR Vbeta segments and 13 reverse primers for TCR Jbeta segments was used. The CDR3 region of rearranged TCR beta genes was amplified from genomic DNA with a multiplex PCR assay. Amplified TCR beta libraries were sequenced as 87-base-pair reads on the Illumina HiSeq System. For the original study's pipeline: In a later analysis, tens of millions of unique TCR beta chains were counted across the approximately 640 repertoires, and some 10 million of these chains were shared by at least two donors. Raw reads were error-corrected and collapsed into unique sequences by a nearest-neighbor algorithm in which closely related sequences were merged to remove PCR and sequencing errors. CDR3 sequences were aligned to IMGT reference sequences to assign V, D and J gene segments. For a sequence to be retained, a match of at least six nucleotides was required to both a V gene segment and a J gene segment. Rearrangements were classified as productive when the CDR3 lacked stop codons and remained in frame with V and J, and all other rearrangements were classified as non-productive. Following IMGT convention, CDR3 was defined as the stretch from the second conserved V-encoded cysteine up to the conserved J-encoded phenylalanine. The earlier analysis of 550 to 650 of the donors excluded any sequence lacking an unambiguous match to a single V gene segment. In an earlier analysis of around 590 of the donors, a V segment was called functional when productive rearrangements were above 56.7%, and segregating when the standard deviation between donors exceeded 5%. A statistical classification framework was built to diagnose cytomegalovirus status from the catalog of TCR beta chain sequences. V and J gene assignment, in a later analysis, came from comparing TCR nucleotide sequences with IMGT/GENE-DB human TR gene sequences. In a later analysis, CDR3 sequences and most-parsimonious VDJ recombination scenarios were assigned using the TCRdist pipeline. In a later analysis, each TCR beta chain was defined by its CDR3 amino acid sequence together with its V-gene family, and reads lacking a unique V-gene family were excluded. In a later analysis, 450 to 600 highly shared, low-generation-probability nucleotide sequences were removed to address suspected cross-contamination and a sequencing artifact. In a later analysis, a clonal expansion index for each public chain was calculated from normalized within-repertoire ranks of inferred template counts. Generation probabilities in a later analysis came from a VDJ recombination model fitted to out-of-frame rearrangements, and those results were checked against IGoR. In a later analysis, hypergeometric tests were used to score TCR-TCR, TCR-HLA and TCR-CMV co-occurrence, with a repertoire-size bias correction applied to TCR pairs. A later analysis estimated false discovery rates by permuting HLA or CMV assignments 20 times. In a later analysis, co-occurring TCRs were grouped using DBSCAN, with TCRdist sequence similarity added in when clustering inside HLA-allele-positive subsets. Repertoires with fewer than 30,000 or more than 120,000 public chains, plus five repertoires with anomalous nucleotide sharing, were excluded from co-occurrence clustering. TCRdb retrieved this table from immuneACCESS and kept in-frame rearrangements only. Not all clones are present; in checked studies, unresolved V genes account for under half, and no reason is known for the remainder. V and J calls plus clone size are reproduced from that table; the DNA served to infer D and trimming. This sample lists under 150,000 clones; roughly 67% were detected once. Of the sample, almost 8.5% is held by the ten largest clones.

The receptor was isolated from a man younger than 35 in good health and CMV-seropositive. The sequenced material came from PBMCs.

The DNA reads as follows: TGCGCCAGCAGCGAAGCATTCTCTGCGGAGCAGTACGTC. This sequence encodes CASSEAFSAEQYV. Recombination connected TRBV4-1 to TRBJ2-7; the D gene remains uncertain. From its cysteine to its valine, the CDR3 spans 13 amino acids. Of the read, only the CDR3 DNA is kept; its 39 bases are in frame from base 1. The germline V gene specifies MGHRA as CDR1 and YSYEKL as CDR2. Deletion took 5 bases off V and 7 bases off J, with a span of 15 bases between the germline ends.